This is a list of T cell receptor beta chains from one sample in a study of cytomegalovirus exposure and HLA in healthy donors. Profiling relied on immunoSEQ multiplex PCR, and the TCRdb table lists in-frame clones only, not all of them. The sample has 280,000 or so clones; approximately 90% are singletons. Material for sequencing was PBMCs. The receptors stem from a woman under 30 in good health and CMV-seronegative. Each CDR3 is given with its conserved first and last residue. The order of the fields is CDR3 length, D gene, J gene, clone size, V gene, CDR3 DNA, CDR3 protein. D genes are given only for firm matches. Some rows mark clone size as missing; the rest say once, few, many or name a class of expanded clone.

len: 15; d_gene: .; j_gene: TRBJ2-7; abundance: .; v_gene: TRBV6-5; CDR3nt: TGTGCCAGCAGTTACTCGAGGGCAGGAAACTACGAGCAGTACTTC; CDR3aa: CASSYSRAGNYEQYF
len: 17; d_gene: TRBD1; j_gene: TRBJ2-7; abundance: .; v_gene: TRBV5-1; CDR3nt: TGCGCCAGCAGCCGCGGACAGGGCGAAGGGAGGCGGTACGAGCAGTACTTC; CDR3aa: CASSRGQGEGRRYEQYF
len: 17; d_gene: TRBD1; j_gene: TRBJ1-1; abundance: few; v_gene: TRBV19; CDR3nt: TGTGCCAGTAGTCCCAATTGGACAGGGGGGGGAAAAGCTGAAGCTTTCTTT; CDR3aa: CASSPNWTGGGKAEAFF
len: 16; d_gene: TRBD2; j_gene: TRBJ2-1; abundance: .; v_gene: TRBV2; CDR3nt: TGTGCCAGCAGTGAAGCGGGACTAGCCGGGACCAATGAGCAGTTCTTC; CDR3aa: CASSEAGLAGTNEQFF
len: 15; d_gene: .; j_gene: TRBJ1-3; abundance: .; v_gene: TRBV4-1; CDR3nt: TGCGCCAGCAGCCAGAGTAGAGGCTCTGGAAACACCATATATTTT; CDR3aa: CASSQSRGSGNTIYF
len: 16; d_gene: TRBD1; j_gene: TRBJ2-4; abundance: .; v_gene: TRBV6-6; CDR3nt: TGTGCCAGCAGTCGTGGGACAGAACTAGCCAAAAACATTCAGTACTTC; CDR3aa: CASSRGTELAKNIQYF
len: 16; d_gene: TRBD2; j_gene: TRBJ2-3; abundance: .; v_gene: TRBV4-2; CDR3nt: TGTGCCAGCAGCGGGACCCTAGCGGGGGGCCCCCTTACGCAGTATTTT; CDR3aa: CASSGTLAGGPLTQYF
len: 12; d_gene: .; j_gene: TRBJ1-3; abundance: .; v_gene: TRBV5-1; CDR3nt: TGCGCCAGCAGCTTGGCGGGAAACACCATATATTTT; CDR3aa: CASSLAGNTIYF
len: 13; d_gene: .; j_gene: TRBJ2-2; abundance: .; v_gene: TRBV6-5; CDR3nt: TGTGCCAGCACGCGGCCGAACACCGGGGAGCTGTTTTTT; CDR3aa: CASTRPNTGELFF
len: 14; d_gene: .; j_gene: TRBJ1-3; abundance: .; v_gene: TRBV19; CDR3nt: TGTGCCAGTAGTATGGGGGGGACTGGAAACACCATATATTTT; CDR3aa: CASSMGGTGNTIYF
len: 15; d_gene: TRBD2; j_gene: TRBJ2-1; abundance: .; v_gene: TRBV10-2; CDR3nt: TGCGCCAGCAGTGAGGGACTAGCCTACTACAATGAGCAGTTCTTC; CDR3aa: CASSEGLAYYNEQFF
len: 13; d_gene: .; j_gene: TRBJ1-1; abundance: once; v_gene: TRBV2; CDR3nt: TGTGCCACCTTAATGGGGCAGGTCACTGAAGCTTTCTTT; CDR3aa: CATLMGQVTEAFF
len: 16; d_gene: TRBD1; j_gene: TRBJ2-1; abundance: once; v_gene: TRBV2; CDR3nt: TGTGCCAGCAAGAGACAGGGGGAGAGTCGTTACAATGAGCAGTTCTTC; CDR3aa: CASKRQGESRYNEQFF
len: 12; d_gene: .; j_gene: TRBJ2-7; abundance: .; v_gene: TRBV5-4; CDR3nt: TGTGCCAGCAGCTTGTCCAGCTACGAGCAGTACTTC; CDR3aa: CASSLSSYEQYF
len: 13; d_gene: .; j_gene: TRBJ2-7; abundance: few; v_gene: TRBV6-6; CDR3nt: TGTGCCAGCAGTTACCAGCCCGCGGGGGAGCAGTACTTC; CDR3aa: CASSYQPAGEQYF
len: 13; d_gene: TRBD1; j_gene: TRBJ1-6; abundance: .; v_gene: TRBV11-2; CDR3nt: TGTGCCAGCAGCTTAGGGACAGGGGCACCCCTCCACTTT; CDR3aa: CASSLGTGAPLHF
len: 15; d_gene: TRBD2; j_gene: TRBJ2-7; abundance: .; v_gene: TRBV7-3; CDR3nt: TGTGCCAGCAGCTTAACGGCTAGCGGGTCCTACGAGCAGTACTTC; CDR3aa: CASSLTASGSYEQYF
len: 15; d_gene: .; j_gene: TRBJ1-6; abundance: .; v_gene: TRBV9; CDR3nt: TGTGCCAGCAGGATTGCAGGGTGGGGGGATTCACCCCTCCACTTT; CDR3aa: CASRIAGWGDSPLHF
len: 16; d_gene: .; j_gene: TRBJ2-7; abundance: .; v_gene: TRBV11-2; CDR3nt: TGTGCCAGCAGCTTATCCTCCTGGGGGTCGGGGGACGAGCAGTACTTC; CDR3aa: CASSLSSWGSGDEQYF
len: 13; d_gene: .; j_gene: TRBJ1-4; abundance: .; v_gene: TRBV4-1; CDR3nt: TGCGCCAGCAGCCAAGTAGGAGCTGAAAAACTGTTTTTT; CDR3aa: CASSQVGAEKLFF